This T cell receptor beta chain emerged from a study of T-cell reconstitution after alpha-beta-depleted transplantation in children. This CDR3 region has 14 residues. Germline loops: CDR1 SQVTM, CDR2 ANQGSEA. The trim removed 5 bases at V and 8 bases at J, leaving 13 bases unmatched. This clonotype came up a few times. Preparation of the TCRbeta library used unique molecular identifiers. TCRdb itself ran the PCR reads through MiXCR, one entry per CDR3 protein. The sample gives around 340,000 distinct CDR3 sequences, roughly 15% of which show up once; around 4.5% is in the top ten. The receptor comes from a human donor who donated a stem cell graft to a child with Fanconi anemia. Sequencing was performed on PBMCs, taken from the stem cell graft. V and J are TRBV29-1 and TRBJ2-5, with 8 bases lining up with TRBD1. CDR3 amino acids: CSVSRGTGPETQYF. CDR3 nucleotide sequence: TGCAGCGTTTCAAGGGGGACAGGCCCAGAAACCCAGTACTTC.